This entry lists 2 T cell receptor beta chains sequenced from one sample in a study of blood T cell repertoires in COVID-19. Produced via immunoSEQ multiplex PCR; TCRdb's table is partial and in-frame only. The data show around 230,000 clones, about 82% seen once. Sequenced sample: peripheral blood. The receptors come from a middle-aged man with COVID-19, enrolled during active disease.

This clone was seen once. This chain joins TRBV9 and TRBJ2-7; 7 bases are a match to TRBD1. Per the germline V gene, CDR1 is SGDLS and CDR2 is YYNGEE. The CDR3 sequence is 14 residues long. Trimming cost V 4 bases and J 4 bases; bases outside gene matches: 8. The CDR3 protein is CASSPWTGRYEQYF. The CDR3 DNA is TGTGCCAGCAGCCCGTGGACAGGAAGATACGAGCAGTACTTC.

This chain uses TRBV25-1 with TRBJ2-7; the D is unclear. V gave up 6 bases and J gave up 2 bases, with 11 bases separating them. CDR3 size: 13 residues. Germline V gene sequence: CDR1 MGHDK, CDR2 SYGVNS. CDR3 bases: TGTGCCAGCAGCCGTGGCAATACCTACGAGCAGTACTTC. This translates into CASSRGNTYEQYF.